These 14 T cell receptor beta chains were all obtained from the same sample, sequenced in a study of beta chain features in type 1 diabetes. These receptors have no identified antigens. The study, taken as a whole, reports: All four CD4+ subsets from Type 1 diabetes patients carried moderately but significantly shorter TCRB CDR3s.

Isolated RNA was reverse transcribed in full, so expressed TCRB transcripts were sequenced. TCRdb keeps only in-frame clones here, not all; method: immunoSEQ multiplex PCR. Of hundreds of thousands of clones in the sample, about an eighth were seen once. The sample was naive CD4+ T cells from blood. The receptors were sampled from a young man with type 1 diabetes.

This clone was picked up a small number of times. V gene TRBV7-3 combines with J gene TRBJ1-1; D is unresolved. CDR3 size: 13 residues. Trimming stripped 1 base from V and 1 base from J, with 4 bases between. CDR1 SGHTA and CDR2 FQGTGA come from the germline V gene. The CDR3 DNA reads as TGTGCCAGCAGCTTAATGGCGAACACTGAAGCTTTCTTT. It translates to CASSLMANTEAFF.

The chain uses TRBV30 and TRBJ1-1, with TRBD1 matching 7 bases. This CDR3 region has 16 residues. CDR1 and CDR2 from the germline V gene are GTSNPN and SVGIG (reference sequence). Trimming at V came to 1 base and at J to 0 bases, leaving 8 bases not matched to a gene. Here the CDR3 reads CAWSGLTGTVNTEAFF. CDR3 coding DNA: TGTGCCTGGAGTGGACTGACGGGGACAGTGAACACTGAAGCTTTCTTT.

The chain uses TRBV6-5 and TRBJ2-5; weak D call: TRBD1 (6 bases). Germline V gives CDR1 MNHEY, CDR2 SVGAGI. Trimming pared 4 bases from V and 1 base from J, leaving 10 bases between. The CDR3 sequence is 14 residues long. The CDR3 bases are TGTGCCAGCAGTTTCAGGACAGTCCAAGAGACCCAGTACTTC. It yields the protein CASSFRTVQETQYF.

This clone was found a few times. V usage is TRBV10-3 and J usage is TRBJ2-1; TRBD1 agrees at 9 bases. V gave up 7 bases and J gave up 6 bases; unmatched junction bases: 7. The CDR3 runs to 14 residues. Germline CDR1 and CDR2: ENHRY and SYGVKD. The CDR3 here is CAITPGQGFNEQFF. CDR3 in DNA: TGTGCCATCACCCCGGGACAGGGCTTCAATGAGCAGTTCTTC.

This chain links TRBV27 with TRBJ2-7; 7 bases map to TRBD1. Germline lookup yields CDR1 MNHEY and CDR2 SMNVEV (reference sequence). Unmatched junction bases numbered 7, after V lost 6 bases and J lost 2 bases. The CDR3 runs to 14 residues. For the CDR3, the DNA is TGTGCCAGCAGGCCCGACAGGGTAGCCTACGAGCAGTACTTC. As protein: CASRPDRVAYEQYF.

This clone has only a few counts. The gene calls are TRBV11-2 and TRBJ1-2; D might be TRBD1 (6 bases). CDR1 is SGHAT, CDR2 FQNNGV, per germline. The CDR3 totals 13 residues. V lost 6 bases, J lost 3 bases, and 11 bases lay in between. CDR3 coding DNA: TGTGCCAGCAGTCCCGGACAGTACTATGGCTACACCTTC. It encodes CASSPGQYYGYTF. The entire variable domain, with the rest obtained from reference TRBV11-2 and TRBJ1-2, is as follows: EAGVAQSPRYKIIEKRQSVAFWCNPISGHATLYWYQQILGQGPKLLIQFQNNGVVDDSQLPKDRFSAERLKGVDSTLKIQPAKLEDSAVYLCASSPGQYYGYTFGSGTRLTVV.

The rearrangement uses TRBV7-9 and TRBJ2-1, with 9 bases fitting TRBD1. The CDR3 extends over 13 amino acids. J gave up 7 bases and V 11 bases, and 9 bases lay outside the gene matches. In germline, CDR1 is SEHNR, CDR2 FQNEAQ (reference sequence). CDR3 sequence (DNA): TGTGCCGATTCGGGACAGGGAGATAATGAGCAGTTCTTC. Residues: CADSGQGDNEQFF.

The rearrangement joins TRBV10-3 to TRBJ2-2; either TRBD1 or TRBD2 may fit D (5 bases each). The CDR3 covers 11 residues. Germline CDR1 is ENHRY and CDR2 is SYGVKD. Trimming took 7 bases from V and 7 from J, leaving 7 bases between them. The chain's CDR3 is CAIKGSGELFF. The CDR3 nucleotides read TGTGCCATCAAGGGGAGCGGGGAGCTGTTTTTT.

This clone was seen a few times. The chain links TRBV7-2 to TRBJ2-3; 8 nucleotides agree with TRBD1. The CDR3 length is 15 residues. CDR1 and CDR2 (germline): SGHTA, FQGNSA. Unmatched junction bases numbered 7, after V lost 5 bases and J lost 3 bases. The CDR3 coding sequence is TGTGCCAGCAGCCCACAGGGGGTTGTGACAGATACGCAGTATTTT. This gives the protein CASSPQGVVTDTQYF.

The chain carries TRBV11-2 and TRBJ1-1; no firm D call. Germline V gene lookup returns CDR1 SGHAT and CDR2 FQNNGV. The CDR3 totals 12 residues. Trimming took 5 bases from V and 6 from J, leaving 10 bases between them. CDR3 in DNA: TGTGCCAGCAGCCCCCCCGGGGCTGAAGCTTTCTTT. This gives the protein CASSPPGAEAFF.

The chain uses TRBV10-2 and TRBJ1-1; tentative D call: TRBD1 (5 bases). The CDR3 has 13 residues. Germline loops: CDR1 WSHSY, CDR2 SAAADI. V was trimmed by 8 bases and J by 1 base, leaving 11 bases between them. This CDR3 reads CASQRGSNTEAFF. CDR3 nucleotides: TGCGCCAGCCAGCGGGGGTCGAACACTGAAGCTTTCTTT.

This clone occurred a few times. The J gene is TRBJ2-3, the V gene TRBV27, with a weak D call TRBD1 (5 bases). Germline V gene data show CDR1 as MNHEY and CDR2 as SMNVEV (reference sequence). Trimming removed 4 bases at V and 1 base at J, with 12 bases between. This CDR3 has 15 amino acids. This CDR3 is CASSSRQPRTDTQYF. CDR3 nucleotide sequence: TGTGCCAGCAGTTCGCGACAGCCTCGCACAGATACGCAGTATTTT.

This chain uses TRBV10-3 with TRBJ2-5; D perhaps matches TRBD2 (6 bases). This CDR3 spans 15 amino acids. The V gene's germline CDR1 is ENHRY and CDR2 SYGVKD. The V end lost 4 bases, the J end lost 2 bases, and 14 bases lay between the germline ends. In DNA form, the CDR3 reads TGTGCCATCAGTGGGTTTGGCGGGGTTCAAGAGACCCAGTACTTC. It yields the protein CAISGFGGVQETQYF.

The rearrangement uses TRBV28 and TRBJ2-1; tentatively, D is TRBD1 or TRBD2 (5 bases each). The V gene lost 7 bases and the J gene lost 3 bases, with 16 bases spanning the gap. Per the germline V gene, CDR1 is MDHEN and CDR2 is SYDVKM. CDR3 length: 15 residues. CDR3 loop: CASKKDQGVYNEQFF. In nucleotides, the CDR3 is TGTGCCAGCAAAAAAGACCAGGGAGTCTACAATGAGCAGTTCTTC.